The present entry profiles one T cell receptor (beta chain) with its context. Its target is unknown. This sample is part of a study of OX40 agonist ivuxolimab in advanced cancers. Study-level background: A diagnosis of hepatocellular carcinoma, melanoma, renal cell or head and neck cancer was present in dose-escalation patients. Males comprised over 80% of the group, whose mean age was approximately 62 years (range 23 to 79). Partial responses were achieved by three patients, of whom one had hepatocellular carcinoma and two had cutaneous melanoma.

J gave up 9 bases and V 6 bases, and 10 bases lay outside the gene matches. CDR1 SGHVS and CDR2 FQNEAQ come from the germline V gene. This CDR3 is 13 amino acids long. The protocol was immunoSEQ multiplex PCR, while the TCRdb copy is restricted to in-frame clones and leaves out a portion. The table shows about 32,000 clones, with over 80% occurring only once. Broader study findings: Among the lowest peripheral clonal expansion occurred in 0.1-3.0 mg/kg partial responders.

The V call is TRBV7-8, the J call TRBJ2-7, with 8 bases identical to TRBD2. The TCR was taken from an adult with an advanced solid tumor such as melanoma, head and neck, liver or kidney cancer. The material sequenced was CD4+ or CD8+ T cells sorted from blood, taken in a trial of the OX40 agonist ivuxolimab. The CDR3 DNA reads as TGTGCCAGCAGTTCAACGGGAGGGCCTAGGCAGTACTTC. Translating gives CASSSTGGPRQYF.